The 20 T cell receptor beta chains below come from one sample, sequenced in a study of cytomegalovirus exposure and HLA in healthy donors. In the PCR, 60 Vbeta and 13 Jbeta primers were used. The method was immunoSEQ multiplex PCR; TCRdb's version includes in-frame clones alone and lacks a portion of them. Seen here are more than 50,000 clones, about 85% observed once, and the top ten hold approximately 11%. Sequenced: PBMCs. The receptors were gathered from a female donor in good health and CMV-seronegative.

This clone appeared a single time. V is TRBV6-5 and J is TRBJ1-1, with 10 nucleotides matching TRBD1. This CDR3 region has 15 residues. Per germline, CDR1 MNHEY and CDR2 SVGAGI. The V segment lost 5 bases and the J segment 8 bases; nucleotides outside the gene matches: 11. The CDR3 is CASSPRTTGGEEAFF. The CDR3 DNA sequence: TGTGCCAGCAGTCCTAGAACGACAGGGGGCGAAGAAGCTTTCTTT.

The rearrangement joins TRBV2 to TRBJ2-1, with 9 bases lining up with TRBD1. Germline CDR1 is SNHLY and CDR2 is FYNNEI. Unmatched junction bases numbered 4, after V lost 6 bases and J lost 1 base. The length of the CDR3 is 15 residues. For the CDR3, the DNA is TGTGCCAGCAGGGTACAGGGGGCTTCCTACAATGAGCAGTTCTTC. It is translated as CASRVQGASYNEQFF.

For this clone: Additional DNA sequences in this sample encode the identical CDR3. CDR3 region: CASSYGGVGNEQFF. In DNA, the CDR3 is TGTGCCAGCAGTTACGGGGGCGTGGGGAATGAGCAGTTCTTC. The chain carries TRBV6-6 and TRBJ2-1; perhaps TRBD1 as D (6 bases). Trimming pared 2 bases from V and 7 bases from J, leaving 12 bases between. Germline V lookup: CDR1 MNHNY, CDR2 SVGAGI (reference sequence). This CDR3 is 14 amino acids long.

The chain is built from TRBV21-1 and TRBJ2-7; TRBD1, the table's D call, lacks a check against the DNA. TRBV21-1 is labeled a pseudogene. The CDR3 loop spans 16 amino acids. This chain's CDR3 is CASSSHPGTASYEQYF. The CDR3 nucleotides are TGTGCCAGCAGCTCCCATCCCGGGACAGCGAGCTACGAGCAGTACTTC.

The chain joins TRBV18 to TRBJ2-3; tentatively, D is TRBD2 (5 bases). V lost 0 bases and J 1 base, leaving 11 bases between the germline ends. The CDR3 has 16 residues. Germline loops: CDR1 KGHSH, CDR2 LQKENI. In DNA, the CDR3 is TGTGCCAGCTCACCACCGTACGGGATTGGCACAGATACGCAGTATTTT. This gives the protein CASSPPYGIGTDTQYF.

The chain links TRBV27 to TRBJ2-7; TRBD1 aligns across 8 bases. The germline CDR1 and CDR2 sequences are MNHEY and SMNVEV (reference sequence). The V and J ends lost 5 bases and 3 bases, in that order; junction bases with no gene match: 6. This CDR3 has 14 residues. CDR3 residues: CASSRTGQGYEQYF. In nucleotides, the CDR3 is TGTGCCAGCAGTCGGACAGGGCAAGGCTACGAGCAGTACTTC.

The chain combines TRBV28 with TRBJ2-7; a weak D match, TRBD2 (5 bases). The V end was cut by 3 bases, the J end by 5 bases, with 20 bases between. Germline values: CDR1 MDHEN, CDR2 SYDVKM. CDR3 length equals 16 residues. The CDR3 DNA reads as TGTGCCAGCAGTTTGAATGGGTTATGGGAGTTTGACGAGCAGTACTTC. Translated, it gives CASSLNGLWEFDEQYF. The variable domain in full, completed from reference TRBV28 and TRBJ2-7, reads DVKVTQSSRYLVKRTGEKVFLECVQDMDHENMFWYRQDPGLGLRLIYFSYDVKMKEKGDIPEGYSVSREKKERFSLILESASTNQTSMYLCASSLNGLWEFDEQYFGPGTRLTVT.

The chain couples TRBV28 to TRBJ2-3; 8 bases fit TRBD2. Germline lookup yields CDR1 MDHEN and CDR2 SYDVKM. The CDR3 is 16 residues long. J gave up 7 bases and V 2 bases, and 11 bases lay outside the gene matches. The CDR3 sequence: CASSLDLLAVLNTQYF. The CDR3 DNA is TGTGCCAGCAGTTTAGACCTACTAGCGGTCCTCAATACGCAGTATTTT.

The genes are TRBV6-1 and TRBJ2-1; 9 positions match TRBD2. V was clipped by 4 bases and J by 5 bases; unmatched bases: 12. Germline lookup yields CDR1 MNHNS and CDR2 SASEGT. There are 17 residues in the CDR3. This CDR3 reads CASSVEGWLAGNNEQFF. The DNA of the CDR3 is TGTGCCAGCAGTGTAGAAGGTTGGCTAGCGGGGAACAATGAGCAGTTCTTC.

This clone was recorded once. The rearrangement uses TRBV19 and TRBJ1-1; D might be TRBD1 (5 bases). The CDR3 contains 15 residues. The germline gives CDR1 LNHDA, CDR2 SQIVND (reference sequence). Trimming removed 6 bases from V and 3 bases from J, with 17 bases in between. CDR3 bases: TGTGCCAGTAGCACCATCGTTTCGGGGGACACTGAAGCTTTCTTT. Its protein product is CASSTIVSGDTEAFF.

The chain couples TRBV4-1 to TRBJ1-4; 9 nucleotides match TRBD1. Germline trimming cut 7 bases from V and 7 bases from J; bases unmatched to any gene: 7. The CDR3 totals 14 residues. The germline gives CDR1 MGHRA, CDR2 YSYEKL. The CDR3, as DNA: TGCGCCAGCACCACCGGGACAGGGTCTGAAAAACTGTTTTTT. Translation: CASTTGTGSEKLFF.

The J gene is TRBJ2-1, the V gene TRBV4-3; 9 nucleotides align to TRBD2. The germline V gene encodes CDR1 LGHNA and CDR2 YSLEER. Trimming removed 4 bases from V and 14 bases from J; junction bases left unmatched: 15. This CDR3 is 15 amino acids long. CDR3: CASSLRLAAPSAEFF. For the CDR3, the DNA is TGCGCCAGCAGCCTAAGACTAGCGGCACCCTCGGCTGAGTTCTTC.

This clone was counted a single time. V gene TRBV7-8 combines with J gene TRBJ1-1; no clear D. With 5 bases removed from V and 3 bases from J, the gap between germline ends came to 19 bases. The germline CDR1 and CDR2 sequences are SGHVS and FQNEAQ. The CDR3 runs to 16 residues. The CDR3 DNA is TGTGCCAGCAGCCCATCCCTGTGGGTCGGGGACACTGAAGCTTTCTTT. Translating it yields CASSPSLWVGDTEAFF.

The V call is TRBV28, the J call TRBJ2-7; perhaps TRBD1 as D (6 bases). This CDR3 spans 16 amino acids. CDR1 is MDHEN and CDR2 is SYDVKM in the germline V gene. V dropped 6 bases and J dropped 0 bases, with 18 bases sitting between them. CDR3 DNA sequence: TGTGCCAGCAGGCACCCAACAGGGTGGTCCTCCTACGAGCAGTACTTC. This translates into CASRHPTGWSSYEQYF.

About this clone: At one boundary the junction diverges from the germline segment, which might be a read error. This chain uses TRBV7-9 with TRBJ1-5, with a tentative D call TRBD1 (5 bases). The CDR3 consists of 16 residues. Germline assignment: CDR1 SEHNR and CDR2 FQNEAQ (reference sequence). The DNA of the CDR3 is TGTTCCAGCAGCCCAACCGGGCCAGGGAGCAATCAGCCCCAGCATTTT. Translation: CSSSPTGPGSNQPQHF.

J is TRBJ2-7 and V is TRBV2; D is possibly TRBD1 (7 bases). Looked up from germline, CDR1 is SNHLY and CDR2 is FYNNEI. CDR3 length: 15 amino acids. With 5 bases removed from V and 3 bases from J, the gap between germline ends came to 17 bases. The CDR3 sequence: CASSRVRQGGYEQYF. CDR3 nucleotides: TGTGCCAGCAGTCGGGTACGGCAGGGGGGCTACGAGCAGTACTTC.

The rearrangement joins TRBV27 to TRBJ2-7, with TRBD1 identical over 9 bases. Germline CDR1 reads MNHEY; CDR2 reads SMNVEV (reference sequence). J was trimmed by 1 base and V by 5 bases; bases with no gene match: 3. The CDR3 runs to 14 residues. CDR3 sequence: CASSAGQGSYEQYF. CDR3 bases: TGTGCCAGCAGTGCCGGACAGGGGTCCTACGAGCAGTACTTC.

This clone was observed a few times. The chain employs TRBV11-2 and TRBJ2-7; tentatively, D is TRBD1 (6 bases). The CDR3 covers 16 residues. The V and J ends lost 5 bases and 7 bases respectively, with 24 bases between them. Germline V gene data show CDR1 as SGHAT and CDR2 as FQNNGV. The CDR3 region has the DNA TGTGCCAGCAGCCCAGAGGGGCGGACAGCCTCAAGGGAGCAGTACTTC. Translation: CASSPEGRTASREQYF.

In this sample, this clone turned up a few times. Other nucleotide sequences in the sample specify the same CDR3. This chain links TRBV19 with TRBJ2-1, with a tentative D call TRBD2 (6 bases). Trimming took off 3 bases at V and 10 bases at J, with 10 bases between the two ends. Germline loops: CDR1 LNHDA, CDR2 SQIVND (reference sequence). The CDR3 loop spans 12 amino acids. The CDR3 sequence is CASSIGLAEQFF. Written as DNA, the CDR3 is TGTGCCAGTAGTATCGGGCTAGCGGAGCAGTTCTTC.

Comment on this clone: A junction end diverges from the germline sequence, so it may reflect a read error. For the CDR3, the DNA is TGTGCCAGCAGCCGTCAGACAGGGGACGGAAGATTGAATTTT. This translates into CASSRQTGDGRLNF. The V and J genes are TRBV28 and TRBJ1-4; 8 bases fit TRBD1. This CDR3 contains 14 residues. Germline V gives CDR1 MDHEN, CDR2 SYDVKM.